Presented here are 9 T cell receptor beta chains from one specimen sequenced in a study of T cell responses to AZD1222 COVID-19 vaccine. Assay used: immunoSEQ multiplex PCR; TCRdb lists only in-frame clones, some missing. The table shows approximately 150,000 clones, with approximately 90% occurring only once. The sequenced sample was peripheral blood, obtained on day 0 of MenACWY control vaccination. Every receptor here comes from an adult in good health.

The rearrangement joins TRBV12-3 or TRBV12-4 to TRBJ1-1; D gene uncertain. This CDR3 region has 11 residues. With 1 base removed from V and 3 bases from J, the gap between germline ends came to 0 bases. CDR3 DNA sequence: TGTGCCAGCAGTTTAGACACTGAAGCTTTCTTT. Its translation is CASSLDTEAFF.

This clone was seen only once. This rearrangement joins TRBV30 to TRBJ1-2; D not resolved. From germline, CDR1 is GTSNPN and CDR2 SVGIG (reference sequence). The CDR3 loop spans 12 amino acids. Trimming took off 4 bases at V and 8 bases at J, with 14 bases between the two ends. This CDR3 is CAWIEVGIGYTF. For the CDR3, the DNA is TGTGCCTGGATTGAAGTGGGCATAGGCTACACCTTC. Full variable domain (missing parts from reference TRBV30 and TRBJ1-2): SQTIHQWPATLVQPVGSPLSLECTVEGTSNPNLYWYRQAAGRGLQLLFYSVGIGQISSEVPQNLSASRPQDRQFILSSKKLLLSDSGFYLCAWIEVGIGYTFGSGTRLTVV.

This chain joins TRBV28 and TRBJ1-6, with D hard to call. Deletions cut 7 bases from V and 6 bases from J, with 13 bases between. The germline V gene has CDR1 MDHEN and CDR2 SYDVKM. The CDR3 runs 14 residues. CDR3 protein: CASTPLMANSPLHF. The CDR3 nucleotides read TGTGCCAGCACCCCCCTTATGGCTAATTCACCCCTCCACTTT.

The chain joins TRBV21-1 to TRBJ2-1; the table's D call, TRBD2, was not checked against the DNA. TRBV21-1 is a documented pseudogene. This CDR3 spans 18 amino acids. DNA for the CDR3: TGTGCCAGCGGTAATCTAGCGGGAGGGCCATCTATTTTGGGAGAGCAGTTCTTC. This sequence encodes CASGNLAGGPSILGEQFF.

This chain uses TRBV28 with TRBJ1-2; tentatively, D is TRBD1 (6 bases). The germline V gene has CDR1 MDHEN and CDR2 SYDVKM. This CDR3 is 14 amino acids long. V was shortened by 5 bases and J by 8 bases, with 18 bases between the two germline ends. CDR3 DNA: TGTGCCAGCAGTCATCTCCCGACAGGAGGCGGCTACACCTTC. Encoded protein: CASSHLPTGGGYTF.

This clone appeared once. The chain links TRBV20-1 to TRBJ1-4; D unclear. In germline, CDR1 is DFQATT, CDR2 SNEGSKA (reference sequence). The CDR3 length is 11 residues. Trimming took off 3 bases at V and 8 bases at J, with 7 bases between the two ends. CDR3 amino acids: CSARSPEKLFF. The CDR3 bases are TGCAGTGCTAGGTCTCCGGAAAAACTGTTTTTT.

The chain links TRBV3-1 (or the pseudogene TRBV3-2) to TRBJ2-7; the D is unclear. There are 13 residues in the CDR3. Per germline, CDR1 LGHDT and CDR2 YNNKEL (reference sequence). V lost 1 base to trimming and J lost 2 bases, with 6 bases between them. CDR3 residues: CASSQGPTYEQYF. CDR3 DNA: TGTGCCAGCAGCCAAGGGCCTACCTACGAGCAGTACTTC.

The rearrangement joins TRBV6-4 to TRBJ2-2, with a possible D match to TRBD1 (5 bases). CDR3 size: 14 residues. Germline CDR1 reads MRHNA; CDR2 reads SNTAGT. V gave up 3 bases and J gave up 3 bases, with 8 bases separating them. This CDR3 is CASSDQGYTGELFF. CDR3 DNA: TGTGCCAGCAGTGATCAGGGTTACACCGGGGAGCTGTTTTTT.

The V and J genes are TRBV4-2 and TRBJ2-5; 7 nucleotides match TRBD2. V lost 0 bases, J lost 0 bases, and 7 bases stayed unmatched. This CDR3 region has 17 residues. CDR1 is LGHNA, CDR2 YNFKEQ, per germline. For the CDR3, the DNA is TGTGCCAGCAGCCAAGAGAGGGCTAGCGGCTACCAAGAGACCCAGTACTTC. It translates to CASSQERASGYQETQYF.